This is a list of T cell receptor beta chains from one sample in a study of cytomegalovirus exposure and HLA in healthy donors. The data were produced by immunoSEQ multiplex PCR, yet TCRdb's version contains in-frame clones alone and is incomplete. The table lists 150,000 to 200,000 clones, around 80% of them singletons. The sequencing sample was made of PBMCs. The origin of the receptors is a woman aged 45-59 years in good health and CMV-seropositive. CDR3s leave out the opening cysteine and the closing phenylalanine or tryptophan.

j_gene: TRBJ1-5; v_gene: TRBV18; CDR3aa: ASSSGLNQPQH
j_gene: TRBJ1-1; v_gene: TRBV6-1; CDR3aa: ASIRNRGNTEAF
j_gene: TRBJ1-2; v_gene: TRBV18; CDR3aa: ASSPTGEGYGYT
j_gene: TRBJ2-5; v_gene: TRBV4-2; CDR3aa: ASSRVGGGEETQY
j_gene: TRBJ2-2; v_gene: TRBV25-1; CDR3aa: ASSDPGTGVTGELF
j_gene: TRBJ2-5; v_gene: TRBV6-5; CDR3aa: ASSSRGTQY
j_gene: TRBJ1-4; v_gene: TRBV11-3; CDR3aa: ASSLGLAAEKLF
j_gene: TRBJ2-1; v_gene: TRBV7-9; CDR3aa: ASSLVAGAPNEQF
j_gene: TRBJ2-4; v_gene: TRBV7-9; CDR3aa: ASSWGSGAKNIQY
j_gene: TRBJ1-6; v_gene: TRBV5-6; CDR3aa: ASSPGSISSSLH
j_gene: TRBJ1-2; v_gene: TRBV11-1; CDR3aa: ASSLQGRGNYGYT
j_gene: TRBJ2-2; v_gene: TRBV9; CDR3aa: ASSLTSGGANTGELF
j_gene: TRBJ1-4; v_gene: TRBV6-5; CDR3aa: ASSYSTGGREKLF
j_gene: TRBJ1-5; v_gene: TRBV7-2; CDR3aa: ASSWVAAGNQPQH
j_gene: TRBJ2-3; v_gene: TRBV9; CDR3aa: ASSAREGGLAGHTDTQY
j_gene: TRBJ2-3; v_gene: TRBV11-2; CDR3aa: ASSRGQGEAGDTQY
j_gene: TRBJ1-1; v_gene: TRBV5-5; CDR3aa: ASSFAMNTEAF
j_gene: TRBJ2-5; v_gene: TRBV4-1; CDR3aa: ASSQDRTGTIREVQY
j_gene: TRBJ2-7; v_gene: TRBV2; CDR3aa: ASEMQGLNEQY
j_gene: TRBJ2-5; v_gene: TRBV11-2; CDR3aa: ASTLGLWGTQY
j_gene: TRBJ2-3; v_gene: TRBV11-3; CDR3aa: ASSLGTPLGVDTQY
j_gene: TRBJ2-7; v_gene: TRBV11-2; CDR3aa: ASSLTGYEQY
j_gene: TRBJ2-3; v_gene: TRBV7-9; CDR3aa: ASSPPRAGGSDTQY
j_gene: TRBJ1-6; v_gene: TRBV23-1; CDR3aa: ASSHPTGPNSPLH
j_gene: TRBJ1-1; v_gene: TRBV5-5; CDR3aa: ASRQGPTNTEAF
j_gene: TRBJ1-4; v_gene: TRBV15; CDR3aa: ATSRFPSRSSDEKLF
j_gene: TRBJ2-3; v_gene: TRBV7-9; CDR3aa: SSSWLGGGPADTQY
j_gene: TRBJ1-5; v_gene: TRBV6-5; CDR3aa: ASSRGGNQPQH
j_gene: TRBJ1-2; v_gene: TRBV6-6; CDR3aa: ASSYSTGGGYT
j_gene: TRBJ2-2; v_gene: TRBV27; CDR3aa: ASSPRGSGVGGELF
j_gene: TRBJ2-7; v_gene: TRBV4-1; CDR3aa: ASSRGLRDILLLPYEQY
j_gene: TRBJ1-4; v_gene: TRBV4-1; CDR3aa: ASSQAGTGWLELF
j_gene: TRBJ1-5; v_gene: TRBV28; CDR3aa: ASSLGALNQPQH
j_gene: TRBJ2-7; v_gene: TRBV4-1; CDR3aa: ASSQGVDFYEQY
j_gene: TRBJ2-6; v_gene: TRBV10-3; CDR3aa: AISEDSVLT
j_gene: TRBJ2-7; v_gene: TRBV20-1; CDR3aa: SVRRIYEQY
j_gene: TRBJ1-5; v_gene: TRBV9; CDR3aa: ASSGDRNLLGANSNQPQH
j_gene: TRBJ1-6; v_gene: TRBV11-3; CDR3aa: ASSLVANSPLH
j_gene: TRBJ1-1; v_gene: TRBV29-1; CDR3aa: SVVWGLGTEAF
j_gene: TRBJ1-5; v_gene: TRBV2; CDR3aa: ASSPGDQPQH
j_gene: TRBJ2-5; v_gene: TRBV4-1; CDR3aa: ASSQRDSQETQY
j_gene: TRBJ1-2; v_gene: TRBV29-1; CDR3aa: SVEGTGTGGAYT
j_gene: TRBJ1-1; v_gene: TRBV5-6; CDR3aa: ASSLGGREYTEAF
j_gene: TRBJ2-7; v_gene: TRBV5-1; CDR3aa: ASSLRRTGSSYEQY
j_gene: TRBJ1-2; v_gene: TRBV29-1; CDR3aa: SVDRGLNYGYT
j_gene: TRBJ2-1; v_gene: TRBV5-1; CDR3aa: ASSVTSGAYNEQF
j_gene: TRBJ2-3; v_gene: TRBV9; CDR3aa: ASSVEGGYTDTQY
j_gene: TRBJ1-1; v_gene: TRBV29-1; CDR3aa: SVARQLNTEAF
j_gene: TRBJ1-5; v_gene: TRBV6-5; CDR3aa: ASSYSRKGNQPQH
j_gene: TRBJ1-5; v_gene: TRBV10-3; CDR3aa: AISDGDINGQH
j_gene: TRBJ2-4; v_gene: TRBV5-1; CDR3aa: ASSRDRGAKNIQY
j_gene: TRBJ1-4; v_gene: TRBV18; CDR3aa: ASSPPPDRASTNEKLF
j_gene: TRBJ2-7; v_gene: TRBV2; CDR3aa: ASSGWTGDEQY
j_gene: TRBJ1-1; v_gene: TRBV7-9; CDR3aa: ASSLRGGSTEAF